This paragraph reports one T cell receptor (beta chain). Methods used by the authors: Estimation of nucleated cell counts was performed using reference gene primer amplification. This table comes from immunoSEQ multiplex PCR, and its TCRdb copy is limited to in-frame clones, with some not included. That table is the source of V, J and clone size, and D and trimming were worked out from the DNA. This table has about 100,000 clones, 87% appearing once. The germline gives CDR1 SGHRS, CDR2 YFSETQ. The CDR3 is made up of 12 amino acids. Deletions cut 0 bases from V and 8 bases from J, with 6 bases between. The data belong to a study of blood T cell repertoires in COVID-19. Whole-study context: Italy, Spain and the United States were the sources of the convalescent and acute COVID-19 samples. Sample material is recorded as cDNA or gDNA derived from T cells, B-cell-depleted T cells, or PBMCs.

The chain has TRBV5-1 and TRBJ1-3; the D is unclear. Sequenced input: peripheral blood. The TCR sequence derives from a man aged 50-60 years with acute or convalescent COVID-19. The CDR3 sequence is CASSLEGDTIYF. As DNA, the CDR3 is TGCGCCAGCAGCTTGGAAGGAGACACCATATATTTT.